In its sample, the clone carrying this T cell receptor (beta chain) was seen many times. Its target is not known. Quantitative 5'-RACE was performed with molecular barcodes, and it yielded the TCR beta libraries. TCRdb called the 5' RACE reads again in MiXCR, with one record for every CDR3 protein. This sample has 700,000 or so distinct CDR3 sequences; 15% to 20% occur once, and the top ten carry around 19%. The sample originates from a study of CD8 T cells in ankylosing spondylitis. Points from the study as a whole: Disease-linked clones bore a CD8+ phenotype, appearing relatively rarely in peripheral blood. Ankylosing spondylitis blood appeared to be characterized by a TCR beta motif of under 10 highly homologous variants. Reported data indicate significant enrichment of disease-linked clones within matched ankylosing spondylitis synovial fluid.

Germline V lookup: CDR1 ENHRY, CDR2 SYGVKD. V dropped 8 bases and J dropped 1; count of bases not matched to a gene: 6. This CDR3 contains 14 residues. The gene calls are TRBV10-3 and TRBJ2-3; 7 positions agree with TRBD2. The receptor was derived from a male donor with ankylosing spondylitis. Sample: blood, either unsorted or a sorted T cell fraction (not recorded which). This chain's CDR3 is CAIRPAGRTDTQYF. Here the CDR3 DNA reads TGTGCCATCCGGCCAGCGGGGCGCACAGATACGCAGTATTTT.